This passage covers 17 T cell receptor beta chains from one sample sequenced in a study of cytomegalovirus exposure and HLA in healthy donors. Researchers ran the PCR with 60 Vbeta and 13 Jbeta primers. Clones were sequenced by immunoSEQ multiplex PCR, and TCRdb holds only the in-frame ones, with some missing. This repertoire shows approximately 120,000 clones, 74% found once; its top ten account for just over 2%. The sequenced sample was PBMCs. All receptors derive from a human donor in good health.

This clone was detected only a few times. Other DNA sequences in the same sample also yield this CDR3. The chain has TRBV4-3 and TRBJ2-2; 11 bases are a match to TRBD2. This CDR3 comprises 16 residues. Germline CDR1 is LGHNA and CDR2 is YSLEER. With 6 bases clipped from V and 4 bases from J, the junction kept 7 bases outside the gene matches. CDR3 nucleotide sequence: TGCGCCAGCAGTCGTAGCGGGGGGGTTGTCACCGGGGAGCTGTTTTTT. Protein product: CASSRSGGVVTGELFF.

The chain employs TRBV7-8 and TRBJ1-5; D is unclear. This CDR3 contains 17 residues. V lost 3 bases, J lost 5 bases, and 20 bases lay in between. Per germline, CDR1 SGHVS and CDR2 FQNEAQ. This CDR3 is CASSFTGKSTKHQPQHF. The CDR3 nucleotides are TGTGCCAGCAGCTTCACGGGGAAGAGCACAAAGCATCAGCCCCAGCATTTT.

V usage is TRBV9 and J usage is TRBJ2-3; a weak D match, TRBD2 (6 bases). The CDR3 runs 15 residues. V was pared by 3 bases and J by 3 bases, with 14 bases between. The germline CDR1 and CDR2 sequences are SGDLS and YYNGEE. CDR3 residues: CASSGDSGGTDTQYF. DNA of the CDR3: TGTGCCAGCAGCGGCGACTCCGGGGGAACAGATACGCAGTATTTT. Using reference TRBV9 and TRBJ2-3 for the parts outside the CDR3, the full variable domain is DSGVTQTPKHLITATGQRVTLRCSPRSGDLSVYWYQQSLDQGLQFLIQYYNGEERAKGNILERFSAQQFPDLHSELNLSSLELGDSALYFCASSGDSGGTDTQYFGPGTRLTVL.

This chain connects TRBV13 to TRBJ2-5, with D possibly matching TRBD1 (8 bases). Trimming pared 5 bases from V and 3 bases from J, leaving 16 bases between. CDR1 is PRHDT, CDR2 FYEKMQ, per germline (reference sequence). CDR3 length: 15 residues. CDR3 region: CASSATGEGKETQYF. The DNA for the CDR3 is TGTGCCAGCAGCGCGACAGGGGAGGGGAAAGAGACCCAGTACTTC.

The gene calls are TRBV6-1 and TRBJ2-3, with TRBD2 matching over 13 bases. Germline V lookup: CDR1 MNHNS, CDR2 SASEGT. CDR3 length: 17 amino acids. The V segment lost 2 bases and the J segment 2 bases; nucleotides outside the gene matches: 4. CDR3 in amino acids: CASSEFGLAGVTDTQYF. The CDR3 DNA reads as TGTGCCAGCAGTGAATTTGGACTAGCGGGAGTCACAGATACGCAGTATTTT.

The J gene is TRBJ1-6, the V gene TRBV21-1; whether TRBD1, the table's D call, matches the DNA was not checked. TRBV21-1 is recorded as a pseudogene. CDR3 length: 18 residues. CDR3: CASSKAETGGLSNSPLHF. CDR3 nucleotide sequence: TGTGCCAGCAGCAAAGCGGAAACAGGGGGCCTAAGCAATTCACCCCTCCACTTT.

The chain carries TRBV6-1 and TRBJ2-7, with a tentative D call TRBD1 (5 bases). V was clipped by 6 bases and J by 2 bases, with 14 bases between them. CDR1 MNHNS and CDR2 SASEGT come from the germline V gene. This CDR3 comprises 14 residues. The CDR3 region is CASRTLTVPYEQYF. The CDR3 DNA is TGTGCCAGCAGGACCTTGACAGTCCCCTACGAGCAGTACTTC.

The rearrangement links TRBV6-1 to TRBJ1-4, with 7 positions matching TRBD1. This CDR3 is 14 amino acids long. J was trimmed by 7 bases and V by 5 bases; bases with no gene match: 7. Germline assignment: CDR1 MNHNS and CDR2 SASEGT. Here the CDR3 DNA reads TGTGCCAGCAGTCCGACCTGGACAGGTGAAAAACTGTTTTTT. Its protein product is CASSPTWTGEKLFF.

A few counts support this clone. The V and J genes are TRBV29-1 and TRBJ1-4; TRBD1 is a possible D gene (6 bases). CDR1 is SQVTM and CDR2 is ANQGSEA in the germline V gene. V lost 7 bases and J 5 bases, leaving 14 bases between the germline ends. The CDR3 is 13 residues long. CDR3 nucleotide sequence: TGCAGCGCCCTCGGACAGCGGAATGAAAAACTGTTTTTT. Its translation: CSALGQRNEKLFF.

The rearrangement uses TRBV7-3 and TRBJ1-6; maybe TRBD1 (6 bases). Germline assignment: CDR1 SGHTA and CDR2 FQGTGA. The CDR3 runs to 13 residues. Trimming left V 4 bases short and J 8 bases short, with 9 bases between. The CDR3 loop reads CASSSQGHSPLHF. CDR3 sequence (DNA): TGTGCCAGCAGCTCACAGGGACATTCACCCCTCCACTTT.

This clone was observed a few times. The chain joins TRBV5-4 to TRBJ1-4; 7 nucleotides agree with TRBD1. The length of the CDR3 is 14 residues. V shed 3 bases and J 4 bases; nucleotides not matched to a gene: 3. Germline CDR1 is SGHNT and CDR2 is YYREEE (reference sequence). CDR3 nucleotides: TGTGCCAGCAGCTCGAACAGGGGTAATGAAAAACTGTTTTTT. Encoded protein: CASSSNRGNEKLFF.

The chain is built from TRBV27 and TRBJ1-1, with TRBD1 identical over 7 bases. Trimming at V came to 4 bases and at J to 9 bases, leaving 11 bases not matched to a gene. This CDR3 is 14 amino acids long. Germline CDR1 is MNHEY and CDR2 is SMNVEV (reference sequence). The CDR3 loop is CASSSSTRQGKAFF. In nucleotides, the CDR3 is TGTGCCAGCAGTTCCAGCACAAGACAGGGTAAAGCTTTCTTT.

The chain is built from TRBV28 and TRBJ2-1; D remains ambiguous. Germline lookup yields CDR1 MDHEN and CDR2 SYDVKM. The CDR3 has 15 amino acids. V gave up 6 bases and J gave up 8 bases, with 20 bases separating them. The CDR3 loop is CASSPPRTAEDEQFF. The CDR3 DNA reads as TGTGCCAGCAGCCCCCCTCGTACTGCCGAGGATGAGCAGTTCTTC.

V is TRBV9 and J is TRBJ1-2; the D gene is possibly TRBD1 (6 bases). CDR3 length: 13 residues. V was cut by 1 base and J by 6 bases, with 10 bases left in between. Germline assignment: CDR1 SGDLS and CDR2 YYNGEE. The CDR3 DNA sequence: TGTGCCAGCAGCGTAACAGGGTCGGATGGCTACACCTTC. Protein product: CASSVTGSDGYTF.

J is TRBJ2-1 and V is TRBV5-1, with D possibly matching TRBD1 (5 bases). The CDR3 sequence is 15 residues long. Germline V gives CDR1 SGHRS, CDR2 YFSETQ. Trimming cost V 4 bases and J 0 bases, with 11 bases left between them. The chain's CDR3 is CASSKDITSYNEQFF. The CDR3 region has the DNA TGCGCCAGCAGCAAGGACATTACCTCCTACAATGAGCAGTTCTTC.

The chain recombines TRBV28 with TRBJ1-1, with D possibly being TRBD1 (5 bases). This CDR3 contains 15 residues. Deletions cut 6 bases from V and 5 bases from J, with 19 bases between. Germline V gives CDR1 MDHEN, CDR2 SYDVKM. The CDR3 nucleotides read TGTGCCAGCAGCCGCAGAAGGGGAGGATGGACTGAAGCTTTCTTT. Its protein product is CASSRRRGGWTEAFF.

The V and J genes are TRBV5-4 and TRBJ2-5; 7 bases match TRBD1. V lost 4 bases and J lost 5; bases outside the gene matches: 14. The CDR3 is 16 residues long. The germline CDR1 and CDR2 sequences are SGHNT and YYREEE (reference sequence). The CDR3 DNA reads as TGTGCCAGCAGCCCACGACAGGGACCCATGGGGGAGACCCAGTACTTC. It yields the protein CASSPRQGPMGETQYF.